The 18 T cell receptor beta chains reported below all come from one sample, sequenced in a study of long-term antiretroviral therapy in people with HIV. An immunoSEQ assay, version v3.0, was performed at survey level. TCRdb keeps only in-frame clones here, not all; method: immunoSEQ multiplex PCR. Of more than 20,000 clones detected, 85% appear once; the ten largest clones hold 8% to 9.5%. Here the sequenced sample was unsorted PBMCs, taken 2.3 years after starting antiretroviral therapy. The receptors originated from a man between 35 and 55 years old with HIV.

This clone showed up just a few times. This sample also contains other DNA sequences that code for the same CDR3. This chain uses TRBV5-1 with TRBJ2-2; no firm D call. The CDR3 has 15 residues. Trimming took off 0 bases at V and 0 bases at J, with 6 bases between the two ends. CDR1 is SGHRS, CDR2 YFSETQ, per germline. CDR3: CASSLVGSNTGELFF. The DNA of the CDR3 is TGCGCCAGCAGCTTGGTGGGATCGAACACCGGGGAGCTGTTTTTT.

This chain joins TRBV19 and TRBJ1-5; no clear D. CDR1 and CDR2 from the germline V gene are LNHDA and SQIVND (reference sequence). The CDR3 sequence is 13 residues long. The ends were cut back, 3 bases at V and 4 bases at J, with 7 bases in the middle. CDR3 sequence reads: CASSIRPNQPQHF. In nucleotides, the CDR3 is TGTGCCAGTAGTATTAGACCAAATCAGCCCCAGCATTTT.

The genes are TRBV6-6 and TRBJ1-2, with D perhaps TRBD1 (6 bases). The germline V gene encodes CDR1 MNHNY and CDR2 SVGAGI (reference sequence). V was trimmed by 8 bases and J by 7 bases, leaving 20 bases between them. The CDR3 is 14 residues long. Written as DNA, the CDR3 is TGTGCCAGCCTACCTAGCAGGGGTTTGGGTGGCTACACCTTC. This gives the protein CASLPSRGLGGYTF.

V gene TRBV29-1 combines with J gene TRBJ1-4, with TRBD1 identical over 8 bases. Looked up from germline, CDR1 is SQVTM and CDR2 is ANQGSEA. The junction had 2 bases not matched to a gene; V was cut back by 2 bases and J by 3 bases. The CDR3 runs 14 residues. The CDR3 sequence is CSVEIQGANEKLFF. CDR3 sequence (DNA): TGCAGCGTTGAAATACAGGGGGCTAATGAAAAACTGTTTTTT.

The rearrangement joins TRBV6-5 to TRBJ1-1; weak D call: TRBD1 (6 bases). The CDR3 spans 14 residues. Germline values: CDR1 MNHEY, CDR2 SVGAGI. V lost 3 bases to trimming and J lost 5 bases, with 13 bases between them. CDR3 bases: TGTGCCAGCAGTTATGGGGGGCTCAGGACTGAAGCTTTCTTT. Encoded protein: CASSYGGLRTEAFF.

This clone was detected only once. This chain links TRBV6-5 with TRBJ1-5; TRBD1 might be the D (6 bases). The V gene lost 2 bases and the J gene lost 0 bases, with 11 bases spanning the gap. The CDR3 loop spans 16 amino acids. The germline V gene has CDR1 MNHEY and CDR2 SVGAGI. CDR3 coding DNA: TGTGCCAGCAGTTACCGACAGGCCGATAGCAATCAGCCCCAGCATTTT. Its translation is CASSYRQADSNQPQHF.

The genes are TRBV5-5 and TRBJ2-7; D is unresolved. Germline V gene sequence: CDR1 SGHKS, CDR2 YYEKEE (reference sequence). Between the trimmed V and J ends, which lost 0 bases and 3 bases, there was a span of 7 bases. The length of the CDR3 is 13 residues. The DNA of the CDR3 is TGTGCCAGCAGCTTGGGTGGCTTCTACGAGCAGTACTTC. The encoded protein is CASSLGGFYEQYF.

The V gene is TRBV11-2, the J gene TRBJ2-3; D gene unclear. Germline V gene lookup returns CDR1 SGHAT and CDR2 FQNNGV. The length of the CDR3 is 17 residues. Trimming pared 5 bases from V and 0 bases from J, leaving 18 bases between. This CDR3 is CASSPVQLPTSTDTQYF. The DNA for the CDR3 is TGTGCCAGCAGCCCCGTCCAACTTCCCACTAGCACAGATACGCAGTATTTT. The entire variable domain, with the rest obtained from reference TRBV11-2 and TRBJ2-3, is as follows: EAGVAQSPRYKIIEKRQSVAFWCNPISGHATLYWYQQILGQGPKLLIQFQNNGVVDDSQLPKDRFSAERLKGVDSTLKIQPAKLEDSAVYLCASSPVQLPTSTDTQYFGPGTRLTVL.

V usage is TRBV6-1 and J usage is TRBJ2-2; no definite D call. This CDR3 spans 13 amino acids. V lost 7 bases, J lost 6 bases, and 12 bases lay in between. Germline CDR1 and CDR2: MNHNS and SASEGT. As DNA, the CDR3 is TGTGCCAGCAAACTTACCGCCGCCGGGGAGCTGTTTTTT. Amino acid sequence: CASKLTAAGELFF.

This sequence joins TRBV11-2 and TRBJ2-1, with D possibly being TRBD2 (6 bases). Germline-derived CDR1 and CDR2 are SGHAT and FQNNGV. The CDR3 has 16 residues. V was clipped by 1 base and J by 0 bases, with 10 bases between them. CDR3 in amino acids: CASSLGLGSSYNEQFF. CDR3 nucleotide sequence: TGTGCCAGCAGCTTAGGTCTCGGGAGCTCCTACAATGAGCAGTTCTTC.

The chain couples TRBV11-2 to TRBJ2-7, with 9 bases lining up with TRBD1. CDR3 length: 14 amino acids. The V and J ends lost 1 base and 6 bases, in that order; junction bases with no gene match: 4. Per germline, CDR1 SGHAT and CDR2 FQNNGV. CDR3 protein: CASSLGGQGFEQYF. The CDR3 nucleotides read TGTGCCAGCAGCTTAGGAGGACAGGGGTTCGAGCAGTACTTC.

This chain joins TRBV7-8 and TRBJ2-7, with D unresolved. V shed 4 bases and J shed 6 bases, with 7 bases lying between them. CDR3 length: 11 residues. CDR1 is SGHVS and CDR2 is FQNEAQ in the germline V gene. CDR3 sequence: CASSYGSEQYF. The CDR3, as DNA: TGTGCCAGCAGCTACGGTTCCGAGCAGTACTTC.

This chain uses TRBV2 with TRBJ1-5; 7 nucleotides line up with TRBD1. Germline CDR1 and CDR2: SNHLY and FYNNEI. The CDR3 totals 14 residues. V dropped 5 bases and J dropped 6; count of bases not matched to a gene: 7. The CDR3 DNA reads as TGTGCCAGCAGTTTCACAGGGGTTGGTCAGCCCCAGCATTTT. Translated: CASSFTGVGQPQHF.

The CDR3 region is CASSRELAGGIDTQYF. CDR3 bases: TGCGCCAGCAGCCGAGAGCTAGCGGGAGGAATCGATACGCAGTATTTT. V usage is TRBV4-1 and J usage is TRBJ2-3, with 11 bases that match TRBD2. The length of the CDR3 is 16 residues. Germline V gene sequence: CDR1 MGHRA, CDR2 YSYEKL. V dropped 4 bases and J dropped 6; count of bases not matched to a gene: 9.

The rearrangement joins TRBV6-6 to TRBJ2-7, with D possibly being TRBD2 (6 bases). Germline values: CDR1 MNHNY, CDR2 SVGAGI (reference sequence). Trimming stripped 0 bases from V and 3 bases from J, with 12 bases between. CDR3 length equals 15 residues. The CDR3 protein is CASSYSGDSRYEQYF. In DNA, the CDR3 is TGTGCCAGCAGTTACTCGGGGGACTCCCGCTACGAGCAGTACTTC.

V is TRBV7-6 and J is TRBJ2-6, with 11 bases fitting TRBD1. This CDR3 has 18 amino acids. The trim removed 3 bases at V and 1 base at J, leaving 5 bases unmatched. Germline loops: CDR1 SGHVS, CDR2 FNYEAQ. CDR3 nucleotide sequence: TGTGCCAGCAGCTTGGCCGGGACAGGGGGTTCTGGGGCCAACGTCCTGACTTTC. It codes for CASSLAGTGGSGANVLTF.

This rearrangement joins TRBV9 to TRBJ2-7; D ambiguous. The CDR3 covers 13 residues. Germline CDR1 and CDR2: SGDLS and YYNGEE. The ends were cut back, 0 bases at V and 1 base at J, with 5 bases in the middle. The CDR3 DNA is TGTGCCAGCAGCGTAGACGATTCCTACGAGCAGTACTTC. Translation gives CASSVDDSYEQYF.

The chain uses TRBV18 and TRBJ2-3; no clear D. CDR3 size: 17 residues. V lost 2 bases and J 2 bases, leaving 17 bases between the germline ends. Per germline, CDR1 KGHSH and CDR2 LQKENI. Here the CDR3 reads CASSPSGDQTITDTQYF. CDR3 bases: TGTGCCAGCTCACCATCGGGCGATCAGACGATCACAGATACGCAGTATTTT.